Included here is one TCR beta chain sequence, with context. Autoimmune disease history or systemic immunosuppression disqualified patients. V dropped 0 bases and J dropped 0; count of bases not matched to a gene: 3. Germline loops: CDR1 SGDLS, CDR2 YYNGEE. The CDR3 runs to 16 residues. The sample belongs to a study of OX40 agonist ivuxolimab in advanced cancers. Libraries were prepared by immunoSEQ multiplex PCR; TCRdb keeps only in-frame clonotypes and omits some of them. Here the sample spans some 19,000 clones, 73% being singletons. This clonotype was obtained from an adult with an advanced solid tumor such as melanoma, head and neck, liver or kidney cancer. The rearrangement uses TRBV9 and TRBJ1-1, with 9 nucleotides matching TRBD1. The sequenced sample was CD4+ or CD8+ T cells sorted from blood, obtained in a trial of the OX40 agonist ivuxolimab. The CDR3 loop is CASSVGGTGLNTEAFF. As DNA, the CDR3 is TGTGCCAGCAGCGTAGGCGGGACAGGGCTGAACACTGAAGCTTTCTTT.